This T cell receptor beta chain stems from a study of blood T cell repertoires in COVID-19. The overall study: Both acute and convalescent COVID-19 samples were obtained from the United States, Italy and Spain. The cDNA or gDNA used as material had been derived from T cells, B-cell-depleted T cells, or PBMCs.

The germline V gene encodes CDR1 SGHDN and CDR2 FVKESK. The CDR3 runs 15 residues. V shed 5 bases, J shed 0 bases, and the junction held 5 bases outside the gene matches. Per the authors' pipeline: How many nucleated cells were present was estimated from reference gene primer amplification. Produced via immunoSEQ multiplex PCR; TCRdb's table is partial and in-frame only. V and J calls and clone size come straight from that table; D and trimming were deduced from the DNA. The table includes over 95,000 clones, 85% detected once. Sequencing used peripheral blood. The origin of this receptor is a human donor in a cohort sampled during active COVID-19. The V and J genes are TRBV14 and TRBJ2-3; 7 bases map to TRBD2. This CDR3 reads CASSFRLASTDTQYF. The CDR3 DNA is TGTGCCAGCAGCTTTCGACTAGCTAGCACAGATACGCAGTATTTT.